The rows below give T cell receptor beta chains drawn from one sample of a study of T cell repertoires in cytomegalovirus infection. These receptors' antigens are unknown. TCRdb ran MiXCR on the reads and lists one entry per CDR3 protein. The table shows approximately 910,000 distinct CDR3 sequences, with around 29% occurring only once. This material consisted of cultured CD8+ T cells from PBMCs, taken from culture after CMV antigen stimulation. Receptors originate from a human donor in good health (CMV status not recorded). Some clones in this sample may be carry-over from other donors' samples. Both conserved end residues are part of each CDR3. D genes are given only for firm matches. Expanded clones are given a class, and other clones once, few, many or no size at all.

CDR3 length	D gene	V gene	J gene	clone size	CDR3 DNA	CDR3 protein
17	-	TRBV7-2	TRBJ1-1	many	TGTGCCAGCAGCTTAGTTGGATGGCCAGGGATGGACACTGAAGCTTTCTTT	CASSLVGWPGMDTEAFF
14	-	TRBV6-1	TRBJ2-4	few	TGTGCCAGCAGTGACTCGGCGGACAAAAACATTCAGTACTTC	CASSDSADKNIQYF
14	TRBD2	TRBV27	TRBJ2-5	many	TGTGCCAGCAGCCTTCTGGGCGGGGGAGAGACCCAGTACTTC	CASSLLGGGETQYF
13	-	TRBV12-3/TRBV12-4	TRBJ1-5	-	TGTGCCAGCAGTTTGGTCAGTAATCAGCCCCGGCATTTT	CASSLVSNQPRHF
13	-	TRBV7-9	TRBJ1-2	-	TGTGCCAGCAGTCCGGGCGCTTACTATGGCTACACCTTC	CASSPGAYYGYTF
12	TRBD2	TRBV7-2	TRBJ2-3	many	TGTGCCAGCAGCCATAGCGGGGATACGCAGTATTTT	CASSHSGDTQYF
12	-	TRBV6-2/TRBV6-3	TRBJ2-2	-	TGTGCCAGCAGTTATCCCCCAGAGGAGCTGTTTTTT	CASSYPPEELFF
14	-	TRBV7-2	TRBJ2-3	few	TGTGCCAGCAGCTTAGCCCTGGGGTCAGATACGCAGTATTTT	CASSLALGSDTQYF
14	TRBD1	TRBV12-3/TRBV12-4	TRBJ2-3	few	TGTGCCAGCATTACGACAGGGGCCACAGATACGCAGTATTTT	CASITTGATDTQYF
16	-	TRBV28	TRBJ1-1	-	TGTGCCACCCTCCCCCCCCCAGGGTACATGAACACTGAAGCTTTCTTT	CATLPPPGYMNTEAFF
15	TRBD2	TRBV7-8	TRBJ2-1	many	TGTGCCAGCAGCGCCGGGACTAGCGGCTACAATGAGCAGTTCTTC	CASSAGTSGYNEQFF
16	TRBD1	TRBV13	TRBJ2-3	-	TGTGCCAGCAGTCCAAGCGGGACAGGGTCCGCAGATACGCAGTATTTT	CASSPSGTGSADTQYF
13	TRBD1	TRBV12-3/TRBV12-4	TRBJ1-4	many	TGTGCCAGCAGTTTAGGCGGACAGGCAGCACTGTTTTTT	CASSLGGQAALFF
15	-	TRBV6-5	TRBJ2-6	many	TGTGCCAGCAGTTACTCCGGGTCTGGGGCCAACGTCCTGACTTTC	CASSYSGSGANVLTF
14	-	TRBV7-6	TRBJ2-3	-	TGTGCCAGCAAGGAGGCGGGGAGCACAGATATGCAGTATTTT	CASKEAGSTDMQYF
14	TRBD1	TRBV27	TRBJ2-3	few	TGTGCCAGCAGTTTCGCCAGGGGGTCAGATACGCAGTATTTT	CASSFARGSDTQYF
14	-	TRBV11-2	TRBJ1-1	few	TGTGCCAGCAGCTTAGAAGGGTATAACACTGAAGCTTTCTTT	CASSLEGYNTEAFF
14	-	TRBV7-9	TRBJ2-4	-	TGTGCCAGCAGCTCCGGGACACCTTCAAACATTCAGTACTTC	CASSSGTPSNIQYF
15	-	TRBV7-9	TRBJ2-3	few	TGTGCCAGCAGCCCCCCCTCTAGTACTAGCTTTAAGCAGTATTTT	CASSPPSSTSFKQYF
16	-	TRBV20-1	TRBJ2-2	once	TGCAGTGCGCGTGCGTCCGGACACCCGAACACCGGGGAGCTGTTTTTT	CSARASGHPNTGELFF
17	-	TRBV7-8	TRBJ2-1	many	TGTGCCAGCAGCATTTCTGCTGGGGGGGGGCCCTACAATGAGCAGTTCTTC	CASSISAGGGPYNEQFF
15	-	TRBV2	TRBJ1-5	many	TGTGCCAGCAGCGGATTTACAGGGAACGATCAGCCCCAGCATTTT	CASSGFTGNDQPQHF
15	TRBD1	TRBV6-1	TRBJ2-1	many	TGTGCCAGCAGTGAAGAAATTGGGACAGGGGATGAGCAGTTCTTC	CASSEEIGTGDEQFF
15	-	TRBV5-1	TRBJ2-3	-	TGCGCCAGCACAGTCGAGCGCAGCCTCACAGATACGCAGTATTTT	CASTVERSLTDTQYF
17	TRBD2	TRBV4-2	TRBJ2-3	-	TGTGCCAGCAGCCCACACATACTAGCGATCGACACAGATACGCAGTATTTT	CASSPHILAIDTDTQYF
15	-	TRBV7-6	TRBJ2-7	many	TGTGCCAGCAGCCCCACGAGTGCCCACTCCTACGAGCAGTACTTC	CASSPTSAHSYEQYF
18	TRBD2	TRBV6-1	TRBJ2-5	-	TGTGCCAGCAGACGACTAGCGGGGGGGCGAGATTTGAGGGAGACCCAGTACTTC	CASRRLAGGRDLRETQYF
15	-	TRBV7-9	TRBJ2-5	once	TGTGCCAGCAGCCCCCGTCGGAGGCTCCAAGAGACCCAGTACTTC	CASSPRRRLQETQYF
16	TRBD2	TRBV7-2	TRBJ2-7	-	TGTGCCAGCACCCACGGGGGGCGGGGGGATTCCTACGAGCAGTACTTC	CASTHGGRGDSYEQYF
15	TRBD1	TRBV29-1	TRBJ2-3	few	TGCAGCGCGGAAGGGACAGCCACTAGCACAGATACGCAGTATTTT	CSAEGTATSTDTQYF
17	-	TRBV7-9	TRBJ2-3	-	TGTGCCAGCAGCTCAGGCGGTCAGGGTTCTTCGAGGGATACGCAGTATTTT	CASSSGGQGSSRDTQYF
20	-	TRBV7-8	TRBJ1-2	few	TGTGCCAGCAGCTTAGAAGGAATAAGGGCACTCAACGGGTCTAACTATGGCTACACCTTC	CASSLEGIRALNGSNYGYTF
14	-	TRBV7-2	TRBJ1-1	-	TGTGCCAGCAGCTTAGGAGATCTCTACACTGAAGCTTTCTTT	CASSLGDLYTEAFF
15	-	TRBV12-3/TRBV12-4	TRBJ2-3	few	TGTGCCAGCAGTTTGTGGGCTCCCCTCACAGATACGCAGTATTTT	CASSLWAPLTDTQYF
15	TRBD1	TRBV7-9	TRBJ1-5	many	TGTGCCAGCAGCTCCACAGGGGTGAAGGGTCAGCCCCAGCATTTT	CASSSTGVKGQPQHF